This T cell receptor beta chain was sequenced in a study of HIV-infected patients and healthy controls (TCRdb year 2014). CDR1 and CDR2 are read off the germline V gene as MNHEY and SVGEGT. V and J are truncated by 2 bases and 2 bases respectively, leaving an intervening sequence of 13 bases. The CDR3 starts with the cysteine, ends with the phenylalanine, and has 16 residues. Just the 48-base CDR3 DNA is kept, in frame starting at base 1. The library relied on 5' RACE. Sequencer: Illumina MiSeq. The raw public reads went through TCRdb reprocessing: fastp at Q25, MiXCR clone calling, in-frame beta chains kept. Entries are consolidated by CDR3 protein sequence, retaining the most common genes and DNA. This sample comprises about 70,000 distinct CDR3 sequences, 16% of them detected only once. Together, the top ten hold under 6% of the sample. Of note for this clonotype: The antigen it binds to is not known. Per-base qualities were not stored, and no clone one base away is much larger.

What was sequenced was CD4+ T cells from blood. Rearrangement joined TRBV6-2 or TRBV6-3 to TRBJ1-5, and possibly TRBD1, on 5 matching bases. The TCR was taken from a human donor in good health. CDR3 reads: CASSYKGLDGNQPQHF. DNA sequence: TGTGCCAGCAGTTACAAGGGGCTGGATGGCAATCAGCCCCAGCATTTT.